These 32 T cell receptor beta chains share one sample of origin, sequenced in a study of blood T cell repertoires in COVID-19. The method was immunoSEQ multiplex PCR; TCRdb's version includes in-frame clones alone and lacks a portion of them. The top ten clones hold over 1.5% of a sample with over 200,000 clones, roughly 88% of them seen once. The sequencing input was PBMCs or T cells enriched from blood (not recorded which). The receptors come from a woman aged 45-65 years who had recovered from COVID-19.

This clone came up a few times. CDR3 coding DNA: TGTGCCAGCAGCCTATACGACAGGGTAGCCGGAAACACCATATATTTT. Amino acids: CASSLYDRVAGNTIYF. The genes are TRBV3-1 (or the pseudogene TRBV3-2) and TRBJ1-3, with TRBD1 identical over 7 bases. The CDR3 length is 16 residues. Germline V gene lookup returns CDR1 LGHDT and CDR2 YNNKEL (reference sequence). Germline trimming cut 4 bases from V and 4 bases from J; bases unmatched to any gene: 10.

The chain has TRBV9 and TRBJ2-7, with TRBD1 as a possible D gene (6 bases). Trimming left V 4 bases short and J 4 bases short, with 24 bases between. This CDR3 is built from 17 residues. Germline assignment: CDR1 SGDLS and CDR2 YYNGEE. This CDR3 reads CASSTRGEQGKVYEQYF. DNA for the CDR3: TGTGCCAGCAGCACAAGAGGGGAACAGGGAAAGGTTTACGAGCAGTACTTC.

The V call is TRBV9, the J call TRBJ1-4; 10 bases agree with TRBD1. Trimming took 5 bases from V and 5 from J; bases not matched to a gene: 6. Germline V CDR1 and CDR2: SGDLS, YYNGEE. The CDR3 loop spans 15 amino acids. DNA of the CDR3: TGTGCCAGCAGTGAGGGGACAGGGGCGAATGAAAAACTGTTTTTT. It specifies CASSEGTGANEKLFF.

V is TRBV5-6 and J is TRBJ2-1; 9 nucleotides line up with TRBD2. In germline, CDR1 is SGHDT, CDR2 YYEEEE. The CDR3 length is 13 residues. V lost 4 bases, J lost 7 bases, and 3 bases stayed unmatched. The CDR3 coding sequence is TGTGCCAGCAGCCCGACTAGCGGAAATGAGCAGTTCTTC. Protein product: CASSPTSGNEQFF.

The CDR3 DNA follows: TGTGCCAGCGCGGTCGGCGGGAACTATGGCTACACCTTC. This codes for CASAVGGNYGYTF. This rearrangement joins TRBV7-2 to TRBJ1-2; D gene uncertain. CDR1 is SGHTA and CDR2 is FQGNSA in the germline V gene. V shed 8 bases and J shed 2 bases, with 12 bases lying between them. This CDR3 contains 13 residues.

The chain carries TRBV5-4 and TRBJ2-5, with D uncertain. This CDR3 has 13 amino acids. CDR1 is SGHNT and CDR2 is YYREEE in the germline V gene (reference sequence). V was shortened by 2 bases and J by 2 bases, with 7 bases between the two germline ends. CDR3 DNA sequence: TGTGCCAGCAGCTTTGCTCTACAAGAGACCCAGTACTTC. Translating it yields CASSFALQETQYF.

The chain employs TRBV20-1 and TRBJ1-5, with no clear D. CDR1 is DFQATT, CDR2 SNEGSKA, per germline (reference sequence). Trimming took 3 bases from V and 2 from J, leaving 11 bases between them. The CDR3 length is 14 residues. The CDR3 nucleotides read TGCAGTGCTAGTCAACAGAGGGGCAATCAGCCCCAGCATTTT. Amino acids: CSASQQRGNQPQHF.

The chain employs TRBV19 and TRBJ2-2, with D tentatively TRBD2 (5 bases). CDR1 is LNHDA and CDR2 is SQIVND in the germline V gene (reference sequence). The CDR3 contains 14 residues. V lost 2 bases and J 4 bases, leaving 8 bases between the germline ends. The CDR3 loop is CASSIPGGTGELFF. CDR3 bases: TGTGCCAGTAGTATACCCGGAGGCACCGGGGAGCTGTTTTTT.

The chain employs TRBV28 and TRBJ2-5; D is ambiguous. Germline V gene data show CDR1 as MDHEN and CDR2 as SYDVKM. Trimming shortened V by 8 bases and J by 4 bases, and 20 bases separated the two germline ends. The CDR3 runs to 15 residues. CDR3 nucleotides: TGTGCCAGCTCGCCCCCAGGATGGCCGTTAGAGACCCAGTACTTC. It specifies CASSPPGWPLETQYF.

This chain joins TRBV5-1 and TRBJ1-6; tentatively, D is TRBD1 (6 bases). This CDR3 comprises 16 residues. V gave up 4 bases and J gave up 9 bases, with 20 bases separating them. Per germline, CDR1 SGHRS and CDR2 YFSETQ. CDR3 DNA: TGCGCCAGCAGCCAGGACAGCCCAACGAGTGGTTCACCCCTCCACTTT. It yields the protein CASSQDSPTSGSPLHF.

The rearrangement links TRBV21-1 to TRBJ1-2; TRBD1, the D gene given by the table, was not confirmed from the DNA. TRBV21-1 is given as a pseudogene. This CDR3 has 11 residues. This chain's CDR3 is CASSVTGSGSF. The CDR3 nucleotides read TGTGCCAGCAGCGTAACAGGGAGTGGTTCCTTC.

The rearrangement links TRBV4-1 to TRBJ2-7; TRBD2 matches 11 bases. The CDR3 is 18 residues long. Germline CDR1 reads MGHRA; CDR2 reads YSYEKL. V dropped 1 base and J dropped 2; count of bases not matched to a gene: 10. For the CDR3, the DNA is TGCGCCAGCAGCCAAGGGTTACTAGCGGGAGATATGACCTACGAGCAGTACTTC. It is translated as CASSQGLLAGDMTYEQYF.

The chain combines TRBV5-8 with TRBJ1-2; D is ambiguous. Germline loops: CDR1 SGHTS, CDR2 YDEGEE. The CDR3 runs 15 residues. The V gene lost 6 bases and the J gene lost 4 bases, with 19 bases spanning the gap. The CDR3 sequence: CASKFTRVDFYGYTF. DNA of the CDR3: TGTGCCAGCAAATTTACTCGGGTGGACTTCTATGGCTACACCTTC.

This clone occurred once. This chain uses TRBV27 with TRBJ1-5; TRBD1 might be the D (6 bases). Deletions cut 4 bases from V and 2 bases from J, with 15 bases between. Germline-derived CDR1 and CDR2 are MNHEY and SMNVEV (reference sequence). The CDR3 extends over 16 amino acids. CDR3 DNA sequence: TGTGCCAGCAGTTCTATGGGGGGGCTCGGCAATCAGCCCCAGCATTTT. This codes for CASSSMGGLGNQPQHF.

Written as DNA, the CDR3 is TGTGCCAGCAGTGAACAGACCTACGAGCAGTACTTC. Its protein is CASSEQTYEQYF. The chain joins TRBV2 to TRBJ2-7; no clear D. The CDR3 covers 12 residues. Trimming took 2 bases from V and 2 from J, leaving 4 bases between them. CDR1 is SNHLY and CDR2 is FYNNEI in the germline V gene.

This chain joins TRBV7-9 and TRBJ2-7; 9 bases fit TRBD1. The germline V gene has CDR1 SEHNR and CDR2 FQNEAQ (reference sequence). The V gene end was trimmed by 4 bases and the J gene end by 9 bases; junction bases not matched to a gene: 10. The CDR3 contains 14 residues. CDR3 nucleotide sequence: TGTGCCAGCAGCTCCAAGGACAGGGGTAATGGGCAGTACTTC. Residues: CASSSKDRGNGQYF. Full variable domain (outside the CDR3, taken from reference TRBV7-9 and TRBJ2-7): DTGVSQNPRHKITKRGQNVTFRCDPISEHNRLYWYRQTLGQGPEFLTYFQNEAQLEKSRLLSDRFSAERPKGSFSTLEIQRTEQGDSAMYLCASSSKDRGNGQYFGPGTRLTVT.

The V and J genes are TRBV6-5 and TRBJ1-5; 9 nucleotides line up with TRBD1. Germline lookup yields CDR1 MNHEY and CDR2 SVGAGI. The V and J ends lost 2 bases and 6 bases, in that order; junction bases with no gene match: 2. CDR3 length: 14 amino acids. For the CDR3, the DNA is TGTGCCAGCAGTTACGGGACAGGGATTCAGCCCCAGCATTTT. This translates into CASSYGTGIQPQHF.

The CDR3: CASSIGLGGLYGYTF. As DNA, the CDR3 is TGTGCCAGTAGTATAGGACTCGGGGGGCTCTATGGCTACACCTTC. V gene TRBV19 combines with J gene TRBJ1-2, with a tentative D call TRBD1 (6 bases). There are 15 residues in the CDR3. V was cut by 1 base and J by 4 bases, with 13 bases left in between. Per the germline V gene, CDR1 is LNHDA and CDR2 is SQIVND (reference sequence).

This clone was seen only once. The rearrangement links TRBV4-1 to TRBJ1-1; maybe TRBD1 (5 bases). The CDR3 totals 15 residues. V lost 0 bases, J lost 9 bases, and 17 bases lay in between. Germline V gene lookup returns CDR1 MGHRA and CDR2 YSYEKL. CDR3 in DNA: TGCGCCAGCAGCCAAGAAGTGTTAGTAGGGGTTCAAGCTTTCTTT. Protein sequence: CASSQEVLVGVQAFF.

The chain employs TRBV5-1 and TRBJ2-5, with 7 bases fitting TRBD1. The CDR3 spans 15 residues. V dropped 6 bases and J dropped 4; count of bases not matched to a gene: 12. From germline, CDR1 is SGHRS and CDR2 YFSETQ. The CDR3 loop reads CASILLGTEGETQYF. The CDR3 DNA is TGCGCCAGCATATTATTAGGGACAGAAGGAGAGACCCAGTACTTC.

The V and J genes are TRBV5-5 and TRBJ2-1; 12 bases match TRBD2. Germline lookup yields CDR1 SGHKS and CDR2 YYEKEE (reference sequence). J gave up 8 bases and V 6 bases, and 9 bases lay outside the gene matches. The CDR3 spans 15 residues. The CDR3 reads CASTRRLAGVYEQFF. Here the CDR3 DNA reads TGTGCCAGCACCCGGAGACTAGCGGGAGTCTATGAGCAGTTCTTC.

This clone was recorded once. This chain joins TRBV2 and TRBJ2-7; D is undetermined. V lost 3 bases and J lost 1, with 7 bases in between. CDR1 is SNHLY and CDR2 is FYNNEI in the germline V gene. This CDR3 spans 13 amino acids. CDR3 loop: CASSDRLSYEQYF. The DNA for the CDR3 is TGTGCCAGCAGTGACCGGTTGTCCTACGAGCAGTACTTC.

In its sample, this clone was seen once. The chain links TRBV10-3 to TRBJ2-1, with 10 bases aligning to TRBD1. Looked up from germline, CDR1 is ENHRY and CDR2 is SYGVKD. J gave up 6 bases and V 7 bases, and 3 bases lay outside the gene matches. This CDR3 is built from 13 residues. The CDR3, as DNA: TGTGCCATCACCAGGGACAGGGGCAATGAGCAGTTCTTC. It translates to CAITRDRGNEQFF.

This chain connects TRBV20-1 to TRBJ1-6, with 7 bases matching TRBD1. This CDR3 is built from 18 residues. V dropped 3 bases and J dropped 5; count of bases not matched to a gene: 16. Per germline, CDR1 DFQATT and CDR2 SNEGSKA (reference sequence). CDR3 DNA sequence: TGCAGTGCTAGTAAGGGAGGTAGGCCCGACAGGGATAATTCACCCCTCCACTTT. It specifies CSASKGGRPDRDNSPLHF.

This clone was seen a handful of times. The chain couples TRBV11-2 to TRBJ2-7; 7 bases fit TRBD1. Germline V gives CDR1 SGHAT, CDR2 FQNNGV. The trim removed 8 bases at V and 7 bases at J, leaving 14 bases unmatched. The CDR3 is 14 amino acids. CDR3 DNA: TGTGCCAGCGCATTCGGGGCAGAGGACAGGGAGCAGTACTTC. Translated, it gives CASAFGAEDREQYF.

The V call is TRBV16, the J call TRBJ1-2; D gene unclear. This CDR3 region has 13 residues. Germline CDR1 is KGHSY and CDR2 is FQNENV. Trimming cost V 6 bases and J 2 bases, with 10 bases left between them. The CDR3 nucleotides read TGTGCCAGCAGTCCAAGCGCGAACTATGGCTACACCTTC. Protein product: CASSPSANYGYTF.

The J gene is TRBJ2-7, the V gene TRBV5-8; D is ambiguous. The germline gives CDR1 SGHTS, CDR2 YDEGEE. The CDR3 extends over 13 amino acids. Trimming left V 0 bases short and J 1 base short, with 5 bases between. CDR3 bases: TGTGCCAGCAGCTTGGACACGTCCTACGAGCAGTACTTC. Translated, it gives CASSLDTSYEQYF.

CDR3 protein: CASRPGDNRSRGYTF. The DNA for the CDR3 is TGTGCCAGCAGACCAGGGGACAACCGGTCCCGTGGCTACACCTTC. The rearrangement joins TRBV6-5 to TRBJ1-2, with D possibly being TRBD1 (6 bases). The CDR3 extends over 15 amino acids. CDR1 and CDR2 from the germline V gene are MNHEY and SVGAGI. V was shortened by 6 bases and J by 7 bases, with 21 bases between the two germline ends.

V gene TRBV6-5 combines with J gene TRBJ1-4; 7 bases map to TRBD1. The CDR3 contains 15 residues. V gave up 4 bases and J gave up 5 bases; unmatched junction bases: 7. Germline lookup yields CDR1 MNHEY and CDR2 SVGAGI. CDR3 region: CASSFRTGANEKLFF. CDR3 coding DNA: TGTGCCAGCAGTTTTCGGACAGGCGCCAATGAAAAACTGTTTTTT.

In this sample, this clone turned up a few times. The chain joins TRBV4-1 to TRBJ1-1, with D unresolved. The CDR3 extends over 17 amino acids. V lost 0 bases to trimming and J lost 0 bases, with 14 bases between them. Germline V gene lookup returns CDR1 MGHRA and CDR2 YSYEKL. For the CDR3, the DNA is TGCGCCAGCAGCCAAGAAGGCCCACAGTTCATGAACACTGAAGCTTTCTTT. It specifies CASSQEGPQFMNTEAFF.

This chain uses TRBV13 with TRBJ2-1, with 7 bases that match TRBD2. CDR3 length: 16 residues. V lost 4 bases and J lost 0; bases outside the gene matches: 6. Germline V gives CDR1 PRHDT, CDR2 FYEKMQ (reference sequence). This chain's CDR3 is CASSSWTSGSYNEQFF. Written as DNA, the CDR3 is TGTGCCAGCAGCTCGTGGACTAGTGGCTCCTACAATGAGCAGTTCTTC.

The genes are TRBV5-1 and TRBJ1-4; tentatively, D is TRBD1 (5 bases). The CDR3 sequence is 15 residues long. The ends were cut back, 5 bases at V and 8 bases at J, with 19 bases in the middle. Germline V gives CDR1 SGHRS, CDR2 YFSETQ. The CDR3 DNA follows: TGCGCCAGCAGAAGAACCTATCAGGGAAGCGAAAAACTGTTTTTT. This sequence encodes CASRRTYQGSEKLFF. Full variable domain (missing parts from reference TRBV5-1 and TRBJ1-4): KAGVTQTPRYLIKTRGQQVTLSCSPISGHRSVSWYQQTPGQGLQFLFEYFSETQRNKGNFPGRFSGRQFSNSRSEMNVSTLELGDSALYLCASRRTYQGSEKLFFGSGTQLSVL.